This TCR beta chain was sequenced in a study of T-cell reconstitution after alpha-beta-depleted transplantation in children. This sample's TCRbeta library carried unique molecular identifier barcodes. MiXCR, applied by TCRdb to the PCR reads, yields one record per CDR3 protein. The data show 250,000 or so distinct CDR3 sequences, 6.5% to 10% seen once. This clonotype was picked up many times. Germline CDR1 SSHAT, CDR2 FNYEAQ (reference sequence). The V gene lost 6 bases and the J gene lost 3 bases, with 11 bases spanning the gap. CDR3 length: 13 residues. The chain recombines TRBV7-7 with TRBJ1-1, with D hard to call. This TCR derives from a male patient younger than 18 who had a stem cell transplant for acute lymphoblastic leukemia, so the T cells may come from the graft donor. The specimen comprised PBMCs, mostly from graft donor cells, sampled 180 days after TCRalphabeta/CD19-depleted stem cell transplant. This CDR3 is CASSQSLDTEAFF. CDR3 DNA: TGTGCCAGCAGTCAGAGCCTTGACACTGAAGCTTTCTTT.